Shown below are 17 T cell receptor beta chains from a single sample sequenced in a study of blood T cell repertoires in COVID-19. The repertoire was sequenced with immunoSEQ multiplex PCR; TCRdb's copy has only in-frame clones and lacks some. The data show 380,000 or so clones, around nine tenths seen once. The specimen sequenced was PBMCs or T cells enriched from blood (not recorded which). The receptors here all came from a woman aged 25 to 39 with acute COVID-19.

The rearrangement links TRBV15 to TRBJ1-5, with 7 bases aligning to TRBD1. Germline V gene data show CDR1 as LNHNV and CDR2 as YYDKDF (reference sequence). The V segment lost 5 bases and the J segment 0 bases; nucleotides outside the gene matches: 13. The CDR3 totals 18 residues. Written as DNA, the CDR3 is TGTGCCACCAGCCGGGGTGGGACAGCGAGTTATAGCAATCAGCCCCAGCATTTT. It yields the protein CATSRGGTASYSNQPQHF.

The CDR3 DNA follows: TGTGCCAGCAGCTCATCCGGGACAGGGCTATTCTATGGCTACACCTTC. It specifies CASSSSGTGLFYGYTF. The chain uses TRBV5-5 and TRBJ1-2; 9 positions match TRBD1. V lost 3 bases and J lost 4; bases outside the gene matches: 10. Per germline, CDR1 SGHKS and CDR2 YYEKEE (reference sequence). The CDR3 loop spans 16 amino acids.

The count of this clone is one. V usage is TRBV5-1 and J usage is TRBJ1-2; 7 bases are a match to TRBD1. With V trimmed by 0 bases and J by 7 bases, 9 bases remained unmatched. The CDR3 runs to 15 residues. The germline V gene encodes CDR1 SGHRS and CDR2 YFSETQ. The CDR3 loop reads CASSLVSGGSGGYTF. The DNA of the CDR3 is TGCGCCAGCAGCTTGGTGTCAGGGGGATCAGGTGGCTACACCTTC. The complete variable domain, with remaining parts taken from reference TRBV5-1 and TRBJ1-2, reads KAGVTQTPRYLIKTRGQQVTLSCSPISGHRSVSWYQQTPGQGLQFLFEYFSETQRNKGNFPGRFSGRQFSNSRSEMNVSTLELGDSALYLCASSLVSGGSGGYTFGSGTRLTVV.

This clone occurred once. V usage is TRBV10-2 and J usage is TRBJ2-7; D possibly corresponds to TRBD1 (5 bases). The CDR3 is 15 residues long. V was shortened by 4 bases and J by 3 bases, with 16 bases between the two germline ends. Germline V gene lookup returns CDR1 WSHSY and CDR2 SAAADI. The CDR3 nucleotides read TGCGCCAGCAGTGCCACGGAGTGGGGCCGCTACGAGCAGTACTTC. Amino acid sequence: CASSATEWGRYEQYF.

The chain joins TRBV5-1 to TRBJ1-4, with 7 bases matching TRBD1. The CDR3 runs to 17 residues. Germline V gene sequence: CDR1 SGHRS, CDR2 YFSETQ. The V segment lost 4 bases and the J segment 7 bases; nucleotides outside the gene matches: 16. The CDR3 DNA reads as TGCGCCAGCAGCCAACAGGGGTTTGGGACCCTGGGTGAAAAACTGTTTTTT. Amino acids: CASSQQGFGTLGEKLFF.

The chain uses TRBV5-5 and TRBJ1-2; no clear D. Per germline, CDR1 SGHKS and CDR2 YYEKEE (reference sequence). The CDR3 contains 14 residues. Trimming removed 4 bases from V and 3 bases from J, with 13 bases in between. The CDR3 sequence: CASSLDPRYYGYTF. CDR3 sequence (DNA): TGTGCCAGCAGCCTGGACCCCAGGTACTATGGCTACACCTTC.

The J gene is TRBJ1-2, the V gene TRBV12-3 or TRBV12-4; D gene uncertain. The CDR3 is 12 residues long. Trimming took off 6 bases at V and 4 bases at J, with 9 bases between the two ends. This CDR3 is CASSDFVYGYTF. The CDR3 nucleotides are TGTGCCAGCAGCGACTTCGTCTATGGCTACACCTTC.

This clone came up many times. The chain is built from TRBV6-5 and TRBJ2-1; 9 nucleotides agree with TRBD1. Germline V gene lookup returns CDR1 MNHEY and CDR2 SVGAGI. V gave up 11 bases and J gave up 3 bases; unmatched junction bases: 8. The CDR3 covers 14 residues. The CDR3, as DNA: TGTGCCGGAAATCCGGGACAGGGCTACAATGAGCAGTTCTTC. It translates to CAGNPGQGYNEQFF.

CDR3 sequence: CASSPFGGNYGYTF. CDR3 coding DNA: TGTGCCAGCAGCCCTTTCGGGGGGAACTATGGCTACACCTTC. This chain links TRBV9 with TRBJ1-2; weak D call: TRBD1 (5 bases). The V and J ends lost 4 bases and 2 bases respectively, with 12 bases between them. This CDR3 has 14 amino acids. The germline CDR1 and CDR2 sequences are SGDLS and YYNGEE. The complete variable domain, with remaining parts taken from reference TRBV9 and TRBJ1-2, reads DSGVTQTPKHLITATGQRVTLRCSPRSGDLSVYWYQQSLDQGLQFLIQYYNGEERAKGNILERFSAQQFPDLHSELNLSSLELGDSALYFCASSPFGGNYGYTFGSGTRLTVV.

This clone was detected only a few times. This chain uses TRBV28 with TRBJ1-5, with TRBD1 as a possible D gene (5 bases). Per the germline V gene, CDR1 is MDHEN and CDR2 is SYDVKM. V lost 2 bases to trimming and J lost 5 bases, with 7 bases between them. This CDR3 contains 13 residues. The CDR3 coding sequence is TGTGCCAGCAGTTTAGCAGGGCATCAGCCCCAGCATTTT. Its protein is CASSLAGHQPQHF.

The chain carries TRBV15 and TRBJ2-7; perhaps TRBD2 as D (7 bases). Deletions cut 1 base from V and 1 base from J, with 17 bases between. The CDR3 totals 17 residues. The V gene's germline CDR1 is LNHNV and CDR2 YYDKDF (reference sequence). Here the CDR3 DNA reads TGTGCCACCAGCAGAGGGGCGGGGGCCACATTTTCCTACGAGCAGTACTTC. Translating gives CATSRGAGATFSYEQYF.

This chain joins TRBV28 and TRBJ2-2; D not resolved. Deletions cut 6 bases from V and 6 bases from J, with 17 bases between. The germline V gene has CDR1 MDHEN and CDR2 SYDVKM. The CDR3 length is 15 residues. DNA for the CDR3: TGTGCCAGCAGCTTACGATCGTTAAGCGCCGGGGAGCTGTTTTTT. Translating it yields CASSLRSLSAGELFF.

V is TRBV6-5 and J is TRBJ1-5; D remains ambiguous. The CDR3 length is 13 residues. The germline V gene encodes CDR1 MNHEY and CDR2 SVGAGI. V shed 5 bases and J shed 11 bases, with 16 bases lying between them. In DNA form, the CDR3 reads TGTGCCAGCAGTCAACCGGGAGCACGTTCCCAGCATTTT. It is translated as CASSQPGARSQHF.

This clone was seen only once. This sequence joins TRBV7-2 and TRBJ2-1; 8 bases are shared with TRBD2. This CDR3 comprises 16 residues. V lost 5 bases, J lost 5 bases, and 11 bases stayed unmatched. Germline-derived CDR1 and CDR2 are SGHTA and FQGNSA. DNA for the CDR3: TGTGCCAGCAGCAGACGGCTAGCGGGCGGAAACAATGAGCAGTTCTTC. Protein product: CASSRRLAGGNNEQFF.

The chain couples TRBV5-1 to TRBJ1-4; 9 bases agree with TRBD1. The CDR3 is 14 amino acids. CDR1 is SGHRS and CDR2 is YFSETQ in the germline V gene. J gave up 10 bases and V 4 bases, and 8 bases lay outside the gene matches. The CDR3 DNA follows: TGCGCCAGCAGCCCGGACTGGGGACAGGGAAAACTGTTTTTT. Protein product: CASSPDWGQGKLFF.

V usage is TRBV18 and J usage is TRBJ1-5; D remains ambiguous. In germline, CDR1 is KGHSH, CDR2 LQKENI. The CDR3 consists of 12 residues. V gave up 3 bases and J gave up 7 bases, with 7 bases separating them. CDR3 in amino acids: CASSPAGQPQHF. The DNA of the CDR3 is TGTGCCAGCTCACCCGCGGGACAGCCCCAGCATTTT.

The chain employs TRBV6-5 and TRBJ2-3; 7 nucleotides align to TRBD2. Germline V CDR1 and CDR2: MNHEY, SVGAGI. This CDR3 region has 15 residues. The V and J ends lost 5 bases and 8 bases, in that order; junction bases with no gene match: 13. CDR3 DNA sequence: TGTGCCAGCAGTCCCTTGACTAGCCTAGAGACTACGCAGTATTTT. Encoded protein: CASSPLTSLETTQYF.